Listed below are T cell receptor beta chains from one sample, sequenced in a study of CD8 T cells in ankylosing spondylitis. TCRdb redid the calling of the 5' RACE reads with MiXCR, one entry per CDR3 protein. The sample records around 770,000 distinct CDR3 sequences, around 20% being singletons. The sequencing sample was made of blood, either unsorted or a sorted T cell fraction (not recorded which). Every receptor here comes from a male donor with ankylosing spondylitis. The CDR3 runs from the conserved cysteine through the conserved F or W. Each record gives: D gene, V gene, J gene, clone size, CDR3 DNA, CDR3 protein. D genes are given only for firm matches. Part of the rows lack a size; the others show once, few, many or a class for expanded clones.

>TRBD1|TRBV20-1|TRBJ1-2|few
TGCAGTGCTACCGACAGGGTCGGCTATGGCTACACCTTC
CSATDRVGYGYTF
>.|TRBV20-1|TRBJ2-1|.
TGCAGTGCCATAGACGGTACCTACAATGAGCAGTTCTTC
CSAIDGTYNEQFF
>.|TRBV9|TRBJ1-2|few
TGTGCCAGCAGCGTAGACCTTTCCGGGGATGGCTACACCTTC
CASSVDLSGDGYTF
>.|TRBV5-1|TRBJ1-5|few
TGCGCCAGCAGCTTGGGGCACAGTACGAGTCAGCCCCAGCATTTT
CASSLGHSTSQPQHF
>.|TRBV27|TRBJ2-6|few
TGTGCCCCACACCGGGCAGCTGGGGCCAACGTCCTGACTTTC
CAPHRAAGANVLTF
>TRBD1|TRBV29-1|TRBJ2-7|few
TGCAGCGTTGAGCACAGGGGACCGCAAAGCTCCTACGAGCAGTACTTC
CSVEHRGPQSSYEQYF
>TRBD2|TRBV12-3/TRBV12-4|TRBJ2-7|few
TGTGCCAGCAGTTTTGGGGGACTAGGGACCTACGAGCAGTACTTC
CASSFGGLGTYEQYF
>.|TRBV7-2|TRBJ2-3|many
TGTGCCAGCAGCCCACACTACCTTAGCACAGATACGCAGTATTTT
CASSPHYLSTDTQYF
>.|TRBV20-1|TRBJ2-3|.
TGCAGTGCTAGTGAGCAGCCCACGCATACGCAGTATTTT
CSASEQPTHTQYF
>.|TRBV6-1|TRBJ2-7|.
TGTGCCAGCAGTGAACCCCCCGCACCCACAACCTACGAGCAGTACTTC
CASSEPPAPTTYEQYF
>.|TRBV5-1|TRBJ1-2|.
TGCGCCAGCAGCTTGCCGAATAATGGCTACACCTTC
CASSLPNNGYTF
>TRBD1|TRBV5-1|TRBJ1-4|.
TGCGCCAGCAGCGGGGGACAGGTTGGGGAAAAACTGTTTTTT
CASSGGQVGEKLFF
>TRBD1|TRBV12-3/TRBV12-4|TRBJ2-1|many
TGTGCCAGCAGTCCAGGGGGCGGGACTCCCAATGAGCAGTTCTTC
CASSPGGGTPNEQFF
>.|TRBV12-5|TRBJ1-1|.
TGTGCTAGTGGTCCATTCAGGGACCAGGGAATAGCTTTCTTT
CASGPFRDQGIAFF
>.|TRBV27|TRBJ1-5|few
TGTGCCAGCAGGGTGGGGGTTTGGAGCAATCAGCCCCAGCATTTT
CASRVGVWSNQPQHF
>.|TRBV4-3|TRBJ2-7|few
TGCGCCAGCAGCCACTCACCTGGGGCACCCCGCGGGGAGCAGTACTTC
CASSHSPGAPRGEQYF
>.|TRBV20-1|TRBJ2-3|many
TGCAGTGCCCGTATCCTGCCGGATACGCAGTATTTT
CSARILPDTQYF
>TRBD2|TRBV25-1|TRBJ2-5|.
TGTGCCAGCAGTGAATCGCTAGCGGGAAAAGGGACCCAGTACTTC
CASSESLAGKGTQYF
>TRBD1|TRBV23-1|TRBJ1-6|.
TGCGCCAGCAGTACCCCGGGACAGGGGACAGGTCGATCTTCACCCCTCCACTTT
CASSTPGQGTGRSSPLHF
>.|TRBV7-9|TRBJ2-1|.
TGTGCCAGCAGCTTAACGGGGTTTTACAATGAGCAGTTCTTC
CASSLTGFYNEQFF
>.|TRBV2|TRBJ2-2|.
TGTGCCAGCAGTGTGGGACTCGTCAACACCGGGGAGCTGTTTTTT
CASSVGLVNTGELFF
>.|TRBV20-1|TRBJ2-1|.
TGCAGTGCTAGAGATGGACTATACAATGAGCAGTTCTTC
CSARDGLYNEQFF
>.|TRBV29-1|TRBJ2-1|many
TGCAGCGTTGCCCTGGACTACCCTTACAATGAGCAGTTCTTC
CSVALDYPYNEQFF
>.|TRBV5-1|TRBJ2-7|.
TGCGCCAGCAGCCGCTCGGGACCGTACGAGCAGTACTTC
CASSRSGPYEQYF
>TRBD1|TRBV20-1|TRBJ1-4|.
TGCAGTGCTAGAGATCGAATTCGCGGGACAGGGAATGAAAAACTGTTTTTT
CSARDRIRGTGNEKLFF
>TRBD2|TRBV29-1|TRBJ2-2|.
TGCAGCGTTGCGTTACGCTCGCGGGAGGCCACCGGGGAGCTGTTTTTT
CSVALRSREATGELFF
>.|TRBV29-1|TRBJ1-1|.
TGCAGCGTTGCCCTATGGGGCACTGAAGCTTTCTTT
CSVALWGTEAFF
>.|TRBV2|TRBJ1-2|.
TGTGCCAGCGAGGACCACTATGGCTACACCTTC
CASEDHYGYTF
>TRBD1|TRBV6-1|TRBJ2-5|few
TGTGCCAGCAGTGGAGACCACAGGGGTAGAACCCCCCAAGAGACCCAGTACTTC
CASSGDHRGRTPQETQYF
>TRBD1|TRBV20-1|TRBJ1-1|.
TGCAGTGCTAGAGATTCGAGACAGGGGGAGAACACTGAAGCTTTCTTT
CSARDSRQGENTEAFF
>TRBD2|TRBV20-1|TRBJ2-1|.
TGCAGTGCTATACCTCTCGGGACTAGCGGGGGGGCGAGGCAGTTCTTC
CSAIPLGTSGGARQFF